This T cell receptor beta chain was obtained from a study of T cell responses to AZD1222 COVID-19 vaccine (dated by TCRdb to about 2021). With respect to the entire study: AZD1222 recipients with second doses at about 4 weeks or about 12 weeks were pooled, because spike-specific TCR depth and breadth did not differ between schedules. A total of about 250 trial participants underwent TCR sequencing, of whom roughly 210 had received two doses of AZD1222 and about 26 had received two doses of the MenACWY control vaccine. Enrollment into the trials was organized by age into subgroups of 18-55, 56-69 and 70-plus years, and those subgroups contained around 150, 28 and 57 TCR-sequenced participants, respectively. The research as a whole found: Because no day 14 peak-response samples were available, repertoires were characterized only after the peak T cell response. Only 5 to 7 AZD1222 recipients were SARS-CoV-2 seropositive at baseline, limiting conclusions about previously exposed vaccinees. Reportedly, close to half of the unique spike-specific TCRs recognized epitopes lying outside the regions that are mutated in the B.1.351 and B.1.1.7 variants. The 56-69-year group was small, and its depth increase did not reach significance, likely because of low power. Participants were mostly white British, with more females than males. The authors suggested clonal diversity may have been underestimated. The vaccine-associated CD4 TCRs covered the entire spike protein, and the dominant responses fell in regions 160-218 and 743-854. After two AZD1222 doses, spike-specific TCR breadth and depth were significantly higher than at day 0 and than in MenACWY recipients.

The time point label of this sample denotes: baseline before first vaccination. The vaccinee samples were drawn from two UK trials, COV001 and COV002, one of which was a single-blind randomized controlled phase 2/3 trial testing AZD1222 (ChAdOx1 nCoV-19) in healthy adults. For TCRbeta chain sequencing, PBMC samples from trial participants were taken at day 0 and at day 28 after the second dose. The CDR3 regions of human TCRbeta chains were analyzed by immunosequencing. Turning to the authors' computational methods: Repertoire TCRs were matched against a reference library of SARS-CoV-2-specific TCRs generated with the MIRA antigen-specificity platform. Breadth was defined as the fraction of unique TCRs that were SARS-CoV-2-associated, and depth was defined as the fraction of total T cells that were SARS-CoV-2-associated. Using the MIRA data, each spike-specific TCR was assigned both to the spike region to which the TCR was reactive and to a CD4 or CD8 class. Log10-transformed breadth and depth values were compared by one-way ANOVA with Sidak's multiple comparisons tests. Entries here come from immuneACCESS through TCRdb and include only in-frame sequences with V and J called. Some clones fail to appear in such tables; in the studies checked, an unresolved V gene covers under half of the shortfall, and the cause of the remainder is unknown. The V and J calls and clone size come from that table; D and trimming were worked out from the DNA. Here the sample has tens of thousands of clones; about 89% occur a single time. The biggest ten clones account for 2% to 3% of the sample.

With respect to this clone: Its antigen specificity is not known. One base away there is no much larger clone; base qualities are not given.

This TCR came from an adult in good health. Sequences were derived from peripheral blood, sampled on day 0 of AZD1222 vaccination.

In nucleotides, the sequence is TGTGCCAGCACTGGACCCGGCCGGGGGTTCACTGAAGCTTTCTTT. It translates as CASTGPGRGFTEAFF. The V and J genes are TRBV19 and TRBJ1-1; tentative D gene TRBD1, with 5 bases matching. The germline V gene (reference sequence) yields LNHDA for CDR1 and SQIVND for CDR2. The CDR3, from cysteine to phenylalanine, totals 15 residues. Only the CDR3 DNA stays, 45 bases, in frame from base 1. The V and J ends are trimmed by 9 bases and 4 bases, leaving 21 bases between them.